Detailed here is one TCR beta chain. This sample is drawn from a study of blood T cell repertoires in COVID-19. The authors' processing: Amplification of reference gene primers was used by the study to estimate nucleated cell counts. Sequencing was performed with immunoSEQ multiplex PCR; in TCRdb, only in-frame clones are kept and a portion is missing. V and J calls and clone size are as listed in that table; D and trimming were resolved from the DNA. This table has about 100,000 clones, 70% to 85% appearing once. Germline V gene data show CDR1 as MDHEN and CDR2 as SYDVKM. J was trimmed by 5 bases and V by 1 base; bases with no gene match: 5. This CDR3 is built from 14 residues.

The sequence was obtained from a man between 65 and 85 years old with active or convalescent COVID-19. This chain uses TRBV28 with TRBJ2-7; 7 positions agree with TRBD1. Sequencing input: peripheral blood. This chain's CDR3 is CASSLSRGSHEQYF. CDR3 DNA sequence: TGTGCCAGCAGTTTATCCAGGGGGAGTCACGAGCAGTACTTC.